The clone carrying this TCR beta chain qualifies as medium-sized (0.01 to 0.1%). This entry belongs to a study of T-cell reconstitution after alpha-beta-depleted transplantation in children. TCRbeta library preparation incorporated unique molecular identifiers. TCRdb fed the PCR reads into MiXCR, producing one record per CDR3 protein. Among about 16,000 distinct CDR3 sequences, about 5% were seen once, and the ten largest hold just under 7%. Trimming shortened V by 0 bases and J by 3 bases, and 6 bases separated the two germline ends. The germline V gene encodes CDR1 SGHTS and CDR2 YDEGEE. The CDR3 is 14 residues long.

The specimen comprised PBMCs, sampled before TCRalphabeta/CD19-depleted stem cell transplant. The receptor's source is a boy between 5 and 17 years old with acute lymphoblastic leukemia, due to receive a stem cell transplant. The J gene is TRBJ1-4, the V gene TRBV5-8; unclear D gene. CDR3 amino acids: CASSLVWSNEKLFF. The CDR3 DNA sequence: TGTGCCAGCAGCTTGGTCTGGTCTAATGAAAAACTGTTTTTT.